The next 14 T cell receptor beta chains were all read from a single sample in a study of blood T cell repertoires in COVID-19. Clones were sequenced by immunoSEQ multiplex PCR, and TCRdb holds only the in-frame ones, with some missing. The table lists more than 200,000 clones, around 89% of them singletons. Sequencing was carried out using PBMCs or T cells enriched from blood (not recorded which). These receptors all come from a young woman who had recovered from COVID-19.

This clone was seen once. The gene calls are TRBV5-8 and TRBJ2-2, with 12 bases aligning to TRBD2. Germline V gene sequence: CDR1 SGHTS, CDR2 YDEGEE. The CDR3 has 16 residues. V shed 1 base, J shed 4 bases, and the junction held 2 bases outside the gene matches. CDR3 DNA: TGTGCCAGCAGCTTGCCGGGACTAGCGGGCACCGGGGAGCTGTTTTTT. Its translation: CASSLPGLAGTGELFF.

The chain recombines TRBV4-3 with TRBJ2-1, with 10 bases that match TRBD1. The CDR3 has 16 residues. Germline V gene lookup returns CDR1 LGHNA and CDR2 YSLEER. V shed 0 bases and J 6 bases; nucleotides not matched to a gene: 5. CDR3 coding DNA: TGCGCCAGCAGCCAAGATTGGGGACAGGGGTCCAATGAGCAGTTCTTC. Translated: CASSQDWGQGSNEQFF.

Concerning this clone: The same CDR3 arises from other DNA sequences in this sample as well. CDR3 nucleotide sequence: TGTGCCAGCAGCCAAGGACAGTTGAACACTGAAGCTTTCTTT. Translating gives CASSQGQLNTEAFF. The rearrangement uses TRBV3-1 (or the pseudogene TRBV3-2) and TRBJ1-1; TRBD1 might be the D (5 bases). The germline V and J ends were trimmed by 1 base and 0 bases, with 6 bases remaining between them. This CDR3 has 14 amino acids. Germline V lookup: CDR1 LGHDT, CDR2 YNNKEL (reference sequence).

This clone was recorded once. This chain joins TRBV28 and TRBJ1-6; possible D gene TRBD1, 5 bases. Trimming removed 4 bases at V and 0 bases at J, with 13 bases between. Germline assignment: CDR1 MDHEN and CDR2 SYDVKM. This CDR3 region has 17 residues. The CDR3 nucleotides are TGTGCCAGCAGTTCCCCCGGGACTAGCTCCTATAATTCACCCCTCCACTTT. It is translated as CASSSPGTSSYNSPLHF. The full variable domain, its missing parts supplied by reference TRBV28 and TRBJ1-6, is DVKVTQSSRYLVKRTGEKVFLECVQDMDHENMFWYRQDPGLGLRLIYFSYDVKMKEKGDIPEGYSVSREKKERFSLILESASTNQTSMYLCASSSPGTSSYNSPLHFGNGTRLTVT.

The chain couples TRBV19 to TRBJ1-2; D possibly corresponds to TRBD1 (5 bases). V was pared by 6 bases and J by 5 bases, with 10 bases between. Germline CDR1 reads LNHDA; CDR2 reads SQIVND (reference sequence). The CDR3 totals 12 residues. The CDR3: CASRSQGYGYTF. The CDR3 DNA follows: TGTGCCAGTAGGTCGCAGGGTTATGGCTACACCTTC.

The CDR3 protein is CASSLAGLEQYF. The CDR3 region has the DNA TGCGCCAGCAGCTTGGCAGGCCTCGAGCAGTACTTC. The J gene is TRBJ2-7, the V gene TRBV5-1; D remains ambiguous. The length of the CDR3 is 12 residues. V dropped 0 bases and J dropped 6 bases, with 7 bases sitting between them. Germline CDR1 reads SGHRS; CDR2 reads YFSETQ.

This chain joins TRBV7-2 and TRBJ1-5, with no clear D. CDR3 size: 15 residues. CDR1 SGHTA and CDR2 FQGNSA come from the germline V gene. Trimming removed 2 bases from V and 4 bases from J, with 12 bases in between. Here the CDR3 reads CASSLNGVGNQPQHF. Here the CDR3 DNA reads TGTGCCAGCAGCTTAAACGGGGTGGGTAATCAGCCCCAGCATTTT.

The V and J genes are TRBV27 and TRBJ1-2, with D possibly matching TRBD1 (5 bases). The CDR3 contains 16 residues. Trimming left V 8 bases short and J 1 base short, with 20 bases between. CDR1 and CDR2 (germline): MNHEY, SMNVEV (reference sequence). The CDR3 reads CASYSDSSPFNYGYTF. The DNA for the CDR3 is TGTGCCAGCTATTCCGACAGCTCCCCCTTTAACTATGGCTACACCTTC.

V usage is TRBV11-2 and J usage is TRBJ1-2, with 7 bases identical to TRBD1. Germline V gene sequence: CDR1 SGHAT, CDR2 FQNNGV. Germline trimming cut 0 bases from V and 0 bases from J; bases unmatched to any gene: 4. This CDR3 has 16 residues. The CDR3 spells CASSLDFGTANYGYTF. The CDR3 coding sequence is TGTGCCAGCAGCTTAGACTTCGGGACAGCTAACTATGGCTACACCTTC.

This clone has a single count. The rearrangement joins TRBV7-2 to TRBJ2-2; D may be TRBD2 (5 bases). The CDR3 runs 16 residues. Per the germline V gene, CDR1 is SGHTA and CDR2 is FQGNSA. V lost 2 bases, J lost 7 bases, and 17 bases lay in between. The CDR3 coding sequence is TGTGCCAGCAGCTTAAGCACTGGGCGGGTTCACGGGGAGCTGTTTTTT. Encoded protein: CASSLSTGRVHGELFF.

The chain links TRBV6-2 or TRBV6-3 to TRBJ2-7; 11 nucleotides align to TRBD1. The V gene's germline CDR1 is MNHEY and CDR2 SVGEGT. The V segment lost 5 bases and the J segment 2 bases; nucleotides outside the gene matches: 8. The CDR3 consists of 16 residues. CDR3 sequence reads: CASSTLPGQGAYEQYF. CDR3 in DNA: TGTGCCAGCAGTACCCTCCCGGGACAGGGGGCCTACGAGCAGTACTTC.

This rearrangement joins TRBV4-3 to TRBJ1-1; D unclear. The CDR3 runs to 15 residues. CDR1 and CDR2 from the germline V gene are LGHNA and YSLEER. V was trimmed by 4 bases and J by 2 bases, leaving 14 bases between them. The DNA of the CDR3 is TGCGCCAGCAGCCCAAGCCGAGGGCGTAACACTGAAGCTTTCTTT. Protein: CASSPSRGRNTEAFF.

The V and J genes are TRBV5-1 and TRBJ2-7; tentative D call: TRBD1 (7 bases). V was trimmed by 4 bases and J by 4 bases, leaving 21 bases between them. Germline V lookup: CDR1 SGHRS, CDR2 YFSETQ. This CDR3 region has 16 residues. The CDR3 DNA is TGCGCCAGCAGCCCCCAAGGCGGGACAGCAGGATACGAGCAGTACTTC. Translated: CASSPQGGTAGYEQYF.

This sequence joins TRBV5-1 and TRBJ2-5; D might be TRBD1 (5 bases). Germline V gene data show CDR1 as SGHRS and CDR2 as YFSETQ. V lost 4 bases to trimming and J lost 1 base, with 11 bases between them. This CDR3 has 14 residues. The CDR3 sequence: CASSPFQGQETQYF. CDR3 in DNA: TGCGCCAGCAGCCCTTTCCAGGGCCAAGAGACCCAGTACTTC.